Listed below are T cell receptor beta chains from one sample, sequenced in a study of yellow fever vaccine responses in identical twins. TCRdb analysed the RT-PCR reads with MiXCR anew, one entry per CDR3 protein. The sample carries thousands of distinct CDR3 sequences, roughly 70% recorded once. The starting material was T cells from blood (PBMCs), unsorted or a sorted subset (not recorded which), obtained before or after yellow fever vaccination (not recorded which). These receptors were taken from a woman between 18 and 29 years old who received the yellow fever vaccine. CDR3s include the opening cysteine and the closing phenylalanine or tryptophan. A D gene is named only where the DNA matches it firmly. For some rows the clone size is stated as once, few or many, or as a class when expanded; others skip it.

>15|TRBV13|NA|NA|TRBJ2-7
TGTGCCAGCAGCTTAGAAGGGACGGTCTCCTACGAGCAGTACTTC
CASSLEGTVSYEQYF
>15|TRBV11-2|NA|NA|TRBJ2-2
TGTGCCAGCAGTTTAGTGGCTGGGAACACCGGGGAGCTGTTTTTT
CASSLVAGNTGELFF
>12|TRBV29-1|once|NA|TRBJ2-5
TGCAGCGTTGAAGATCAGCCAGGGTCCCAGTACTTC
CSVEDQPGSQYF
>15|TRBV11-2|NA|NA|TRBJ2-1
TGTGCCAGCAGCTTAGGTTCAGGGTCCTACAATGAGCAGTTCTTC
CASSLGSGSYNEQFF
>15|TRBV1|once|NA|TRBJ2-1
TGCACCAGCAGATCAGGGGGGATCACATACAATGAGCAGTTCTTC
CTSRSGGITYNEQFF
>14|TRBV11-2|NA|NA|TRBJ2-7
TGTGCCAGCAGCTCTACTACCCATCTACGAGGGCAGTACTTC
CASSSTTHLRGQYF
>14|TRBV2|NA|NA|TRBJ1-2
TGTGCCAGCAGTGAAAGGGTTGGGAGCTATGGCTACACCTTC
CASSERVGSYGYTF
>16|TRBV4-1|NA|NA|TRBJ2-3
TGCGCCAGCAGCCAAGACCCATTCAGGGGCACAGATACGCAGTATTTT
CASSQDPFRGTDTQYF
>15|TRBV15|NA|TRBD2|TRBJ2-1
TGTGCCACCAGCAGAGATCGGGAGGGTAGTGAGGTGCAGTTCTTC
CATSRDREGSEVQFF
>16|TRBV15|NA|TRBD1|TRBJ2-1
TGTGCCACCAGCAGATCAACCGGGACAGGGGGCAATGAGCAGTTCTTC
CATSRSTGTGGNEQFF
>15|TRBV18|NA|TRBD1|TRBJ1-5
TGTGCCAGCTCACCCCCGACAGGGGTCGGGCAGCCCCAGCATTTT
CASSPPTGVGQPQHF
>15|TRBV11-1|NA|NA|TRBJ2-3
TGTGCCAGCAGCTTAGACGGCATTAGCACAGATACGCAGTATTTT
CASSLDGISTDTQYF
>14|TRBV7-8|NA|NA|TRBJ2-5
TGTGCCAGCAGCTTAGCGAGGGGACAAGAGACCCAGTACTTC
CASSLARGQETQYF
>17|TRBV29-1|NA|NA|TRBJ2-1
TGCAGCGTTGAAGATGGGTGGGGGTGGGTGTCCTACAATGAGCAGTTCTTC
CSVEDGWGWVSYNEQFF
>15|TRBV29-1|NA|NA|TRBJ2-2
TGCAGCGTTGAAGATCGGATGGGTCACACCGGGGAGCTGTTTTTT
CSVEDRMGHTGELFF
>14|TRBV5-2|NA|NA|TRBJ1-1
TGCGCCACCCACTCGGACAGGGGGGACACTGAAGCTTTCTTT
CATHSDRGDTEAFF
>16|TRBV5-4|NA|TRBD2|TRBJ2-7
TGTGCCAGCAGCTTGGAGGGTAGCGGGGCCAATCGGGAGCAGTACTTC
CASSLEGSGANREQYF
>16|TRBV7-6|NA|TRBD2|TRBJ2-1
TGTGCCAGCAGCTTAGTCCCTAGCGGCTCCTACAATGAGCAGTTCTTC
CASSLVPSGSYNEQFF
>16|TRBV4-1|NA|TRBD2|TRBJ2-1
TGCGCCAGCAGCCAACCGACTAGCGGGATCTACAATGAGCAGTTCTTC
CASSQPTSGIYNEQFF
>16|TRBV5-1|NA|TRBD2|TRBJ2-2
TGCGCCAGCAGCTCGCTAGCGGGAGGGCATGCCGGGGAGCTGTTTTTT
CASSSLAGGHAGELFF
>16|TRBV6-6|NA|TRBD2|TRBJ2-1
TGTGCCAGCAGTTACTTTGCAGCGGGAGGGCGAAATGAGCAGTTCTTC
CASSYFAAGGRNEQFF
>15|TRBV15|NA|TRBD2|TRBJ2-7
TGTGCCACCAGCAGCGGAAGACTAGCGGGAGTCGAGCAGTACTTC
CATSSGRLAGVEQYF
>13|TRBV10-3|NA|NA|TRBJ1-1
TGTGCCATCAGTGAGATAGGGGAAACTGAAGCTTTCTTT
CAISEIGETEAFF
>13|TRBV10-3|NA|TRBD1|TRBJ1-6
TGTGCCATCAGTGTCGACAGGGATTCACCCCTCCACTTT
CAISVDRDSPLHF
>18|TRBV13|NA|TRBD2|TRBJ2-1
TGTGCCAGCAGCTTAGCGCCCGGGGGGGGGCCTCTGGCCAATGAGCAGTTCTTC
CASSLAPGGGPLANEQFF
>16|TRBV11-3|NA|TRBD2|TRBJ2-5
TGTGCCAGCAGCTCTGGACTAGCGGGGTCACAAGAGACCCAGTACTTC
CASSSGLAGSQETQYF
>12|TRBV7-9|NA|NA|TRBJ2-1
TGTGCCAGCAGCTCAGGGTACAATGAGCAGTTCTTC
CASSSGYNEQFF
>11|TRBV4-3|NA|NA|TRBJ1-2
TGCGCCAGCAGCCCCGGGACCCCCTACACCTTC
CASSPGTPYTF
>12|TRBV7-1|NA|NA|TRBJ2-6
TGTGCCAGCAGCTCTGGGGCCAACGTCCTGACTTTC
CASSSGANVLTF
>13|TRBV2|once|NA|TRBJ2-7
TGTGCCAGCACCCGGACAGCCTCCTACGAGCAGTACTTC
CASTRTASYEQYF
>16|TRBV10-3|NA|NA|TRBJ1-4
TGTGCCATCAGTGAGTCGAGACCCCCGGGGAGTGAAAAACTGTTTTTT
CAISESRPPGSEKLFF
>17|TRBV4-3|NA|TRBD2|TRBJ2-3
TGCGCCAGCAGCCAAGATCGGGGAACGGGAGGTGCAGATACGCAGTATTTT
CASSQDRGTGGADTQYF
>17|TRBV21-1|NA|NA|TRBJ2-3
TGTGCCAGCAGCGCCTACCGCAGGGTGTGGGGCACAGATACGCAGTATTTT
CASSAYRRVWGTDTQYF
>15|TRBV2|NA|TRBD2|TRBJ2-1
TGTGCCAGCAGTGGGTCTAGCGGGGGGGCAGGTGAGCAGTTCTTC
CASSGSSGGAGEQFF
>14|TRBV7-9|NA|TRBD1|TRBJ1-1
TGTGCCAGCAGCGCCTTACAGGGGACGACTGAAGCTTTCTTT
CASSALQGTTEAFF
>15|TRBV7-3|NA|NA|TRBJ2-3
TGTGCCAGCAGCTTAGGGTTAGGGGCATCGGATACGCAGTATTTT
CASSLGLGASDTQYF
>16|TRBV11-3|NA|NA|TRBJ2-2
TGTGCCAGCAGCCCTGACCCGCAGGGCAACACCGGGGAGCTGTTTTTT
CASSPDPQGNTGELFF
>14|TRBV5-1|NA|NA|TRBJ1-6
TGCGCCAGCGGTGAGGGCTATCCCAATTCACCCCTCCACTTT
CASGEGYPNSPLHF
>14|TRBV19|few|NA|TRBJ1-1
TGTGCCAGTAGTATAGGCAGGGATGACACTGAAGCTTTCTTT
CASSIGRDDTEAFF
>10|TRBV23-1|few|NA|TRBJ1-5
TGCGCCCCGGTGTCTCAGCCCCAGCATTTT
CAPVSQPQHF
>14|TRBV7-6|few|TRBD2|TRBJ2-1
TGTGCCAGCAGCTTCCTACCGACTAGCACTGAGCAGTTCTTC
CASSFLPTSTEQFF
>13|TRBV29-1|few|NA|TRBJ2-1
TGCAGCGTGGAGCTCCCGGGATACAATGAGCAGTTCTTC
CSVELPGYNEQFF
>16|TRBV18|few|TRBD2|TRBJ2-7
TGTGCCAGCTCACGAACCGGGACTAGCCAGACCTACGAGCAGTACTTC
CASSRTGTSQTYEQYF
>14|TRBV6-2/TRBV6-3|NA|TRBD2|TRBJ2-5
TGTGCCAGCAGTTACCAGCGGGGACAAGAGACCCAGTACTTC
CASSYQRGQETQYF
>16|TRBV18|NA|NA|TRBJ2-5
TGTGCCAGCTCCCCAACAACCGCGGGGCCTCAAGAGACCCAGTACTTC
CASSPTTAGPQETQYF
>15|TRBV27|NA|NA|TRBJ1-5
TGTGCCAGCAGAGCGGCGGGTGGAGGCAATCAGCCCCAGCATTTT
CASRAAGGGNQPQHF
>10|TRBV23-1|few|NA|TRBJ2-7
TGCGCCAGCAGTTTTCCCGAGCAGTACTTC
CASSFPEQYF
>17|TRBV5-5|NA|TRBD1|TRBJ1-5
TGTGCCAGCAGCTTGGAAATAAAGGGGGCGAGCAATCAGCCCCAGCATTTT
CASSLEIKGASNQPQHF